The T cell receptor (beta chain) described here comes from a study of cytomegalovirus exposure and HLA in healthy donors. Trimming removed 0 bases at V and 0 bases at J, with 12 bases between. The CDR3 spans 17 residues. CDR1 ENHRY and CDR2 SYGVKD come from the germline V gene. Sequenced by immunoSEQ multiplex PCR; TCRdb stores in-frame clones only, minus some. The sample consists of over 100,000 clones, roughly 86% of them appearing once. This sequence joins TRBV10-3 and TRBJ2-4; no reliable D call. Specimen: PBMCs. The receptor was derived from a woman younger than 35 in good health and CMV-seronegative. The CDR3 DNA sequence: TGTGCCATCAGTGAGTCGATAGCCTCTGGAGCCAAAAACATTCAGTACTTC. Translating it yields CAISESIASGAKNIQYF.